What follows are 4 T cell receptor beta chains derived from one specimen sequenced in a study of cytomegalovirus exposure and HLA in healthy donors. Use of 60 Vbeta and 13 Jbeta primers characterized the PCR. Profiled with immunoSEQ multiplex PCR; TCRdb holds only in-frame clones, not every one. The table shows 240,000 or so clones, with about 80% occurring only once. Sequenced sample: PBMCs. These receptors originate from a woman aged 60-75 years in good health and CMV-seropositive.

The gene calls are TRBV5-1 and TRBJ2-2; TRBD1 agrees at 8 bases. The J segment lost 3 bases and the V segment lost 0 bases, leaving 4 bases of the junction unmatched. This CDR3 is built from 16 residues. Germline V gene sequence: CDR1 SGHRS, CDR2 YFSETQ. The CDR3 spells CASSLVWTGYTGELFF. In DNA, the CDR3 is TGCGCCAGCAGCTTGGTGTGGACAGGGTACACCGGGGAGCTGTTTTTT.

The rearrangement links TRBV28 to TRBJ1-4; no clear D. Trimming left V 8 bases short and J 5 bases short, with 12 bases between. The CDR3 runs to 13 residues. CDR1 MDHEN and CDR2 SYDVKM come from the germline V gene. The CDR3 is CASLSTGNEKLFF. For the CDR3, the DNA is TGTGCCAGCCTTTCGACGGGGAATGAAAAACTGTTTTTT. Complete variable domain (other parts from reference TRBV28 and TRBJ1-4): DVKVTQSSRYLVKRTGEKVFLECVQDMDHENMFWYRQDPGLGLRLIYFSYDVKMKEKGDIPEGYSVSREKKERFSLILESASTNQTSMYLCASLSTGNEKLFFGSGTQLSVL.

This chain connects TRBV5-6 to TRBJ1-5; no firm D call. CDR1 SGHDT and CDR2 YYEEEE come from the germline V gene. The CDR3 covers 14 residues. V was clipped by 0 bases and J by 6 bases, with 10 bases between them. The CDR3 region has the DNA TGTGCCAGCAGCTTGGGCGTAGCGGGTCAGCCCCAGCATTTT. It specifies CASSLGVAGQPQHF. The entire variable domain, with the rest obtained from reference TRBV5-6 and TRBJ1-5, is as follows: DAGVTQSPTHLIKTRGQQVTLRCSPKSGHDTVSWYQQALGQGPQFIFQYYEEEERQRGNFPDRFSGHQFPNYSSELNVNALLLGDSALYLCASSLGVAGQPQHFGDGTRLSIL.

The genes are TRBV15 and TRBJ1-3; no clear D gene. V shed 1 base and J shed 9 bases, with 22 bases lying between them. The CDR3 extends over 17 amino acids. Germline CDR1 reads LNHNV; CDR2 reads YYDKDF (reference sequence). CDR3 sequence reads: CATSRGGPNGGVGTIYF. Written as DNA, the CDR3 is TGTGCCACCAGCAGAGGCGGACCGAATGGAGGTGTTGGCACCATATATTTT. The full variable domain, with the rest looked up from reference TRBV15 and TRBJ1-3, is DAMVIQNPRYQVTQFGKPVTLSCSQTLNHNVMYWYQQKSSQAPKLLFHYYDKDFNNEADTPDNFQSRRPNTSFCFLDIRSPGLGDTAMYLCATSRGGPNGGVGTIYFGEGSWLTVV.